The 27 T cell receptor beta chains below come from one sample, sequenced in a study of cytomegalovirus exposure and HLA in healthy donors. The PCR ran on 60 Vbeta and 13 Jbeta primers. The method was immunoSEQ multiplex PCR; TCRdb's version includes in-frame clones alone and lacks a portion of them. The sample records some 200,000 clones, about 80% being singletons. The specimen sequenced was PBMCs. These receptors all stem from a man younger than 35 in good health and CMV-seronegative.

This chain connects TRBV7-9 to TRBJ2-3; 12 nucleotides agree with TRBD1. V was clipped by 4 bases and J by 4 bases; unmatched bases: 3. The CDR3 is made up of 15 amino acids. Germline V gives CDR1 SEHNR, CDR2 FQNEAQ (reference sequence). The CDR3 sequence is CASSSGQGAADTQYF. Written as DNA, the CDR3 is TGTGCCAGCAGCTCGGGACAGGGGGCTGCAGATACGCAGTATTTT. The full variable domain, its missing parts supplied by reference TRBV7-9 and TRBJ2-3, is DTGVSQNPRHKITKRGQNVTFRCDPISEHNRLYWYRQTLGQGPEFLTYFQNEAQLEKSRLLSDRFSAERPKGSFSTLEIQRTEQGDSAMYLCASSSGQGAADTQYFGPGTRLTVL.

This clone appeared a few times. The chain uses TRBV7-8 and TRBJ2-5; 8 bases align to TRBD2. Trimming took 5 bases from V and 7 from J; bases not matched to a gene: 18. CDR1 SGHVS and CDR2 FQNEAQ come from the germline V gene. The CDR3 is 17 residues long. In DNA, the CDR3 is TGTGCCAGCAGCAATATACCGGGACTAGGGGAATGGGGGACCCAGTACTTC. Its protein product is CASSNIPGLGEWGTQYF.

The chain joins TRBV19 to TRBJ2-7; 11 bases align to TRBD1. The CDR3 totals 16 residues. Germline CDR1 LNHDA, CDR2 SQIVND (reference sequence). J lost 3 bases, V lost 0 bases, and 4 bases had no gene match. The CDR3 sequence is CASSIDGGTGGYEQYF. Written as DNA, the CDR3 is TGTGCCAGTAGTATAGATGGTGGGACAGGGGGCTACGAGCAGTACTTC.

This chain connects TRBV5-1 to TRBJ2-7; D perhaps matches TRBD2 (6 bases). Trimming took 7 bases from V and 7 from J, leaving 27 bases between them. This CDR3 is 16 amino acids long. From germline, CDR1 is SGHRS and CDR2 YFSETQ. The CDR3 DNA reads TGCGCCAGCGGGGGGTTTAAAAGCGGCTACGACGGGGAGCAGTACTTC. It translates to CASGGFKSGYDGEQYF.

This sequence joins TRBV30 and TRBJ2-5, with 9 bases aligning to TRBD2. J gave up 12 bases and V 5 bases, and 13 bases lay outside the gene matches. CDR1 and CDR2 (germline): GTSNPN, SVGIG (reference sequence). CDR3 size: 13 residues. CDR3: CAWASMAGGRKYF. CDR3 bases: TGTGCCTGGGCAAGTATGGCGGGAGGGCGAAAGTACTTC.

The V call is TRBV25-1, the J call TRBJ1-1; the match to TRBD1 covers 8 bases. This CDR3 has 14 amino acids. In germline, CDR1 is MGHDK, CDR2 SYGVNS. V shed 4 bases and J 0 bases; nucleotides not matched to a gene: 1. The CDR3 sequence is CASSGTGLNTEAFF. In DNA, the CDR3 is TGTGCCAGCAGTGGGACAGGGCTGAACACTGAAGCTTTCTTT.

The chain recombines TRBV10-3 with TRBJ1-5; D might be TRBD1 (6 bases). The CDR3 totals 13 residues. V lost 7 bases and J 4 bases, leaving 11 bases between the germline ends. CDR1 is ENHRY, CDR2 SYGVKD, per germline. This CDR3 is CAITRDINQPQHF. As DNA, the CDR3 is TGTGCCATCACCCGGGACATAAATCAGCCCCAGCATTTT.

This clone appeared once. The chain has TRBV19 and TRBJ2-1, with D possibly being TRBD2 (5 bases). This CDR3 contains 14 residues. Germline CDR1 LNHDA, CDR2 SQIVND (reference sequence). The V gene lost 7 bases and the J gene lost 4 bases, with 14 bases spanning the gap. This chain's CDR3 is CASMLAPQYNEQFF. The CDR3 coding sequence is TGTGCCAGTATGCTAGCTCCCCAATACAATGAGCAGTTCTTC.

J is TRBJ2-2 and V is TRBV28; 7 nucleotides agree with TRBD2. CDR1 and CDR2 from the germline V gene are MDHEN and SYDVKM. The CDR3 covers 16 residues. Trimming cost V 6 bases and J 1 base; bases outside gene matches: 8. Here the CDR3 reads CASSPPGGGNTGELFF. The CDR3 DNA follows: TGTGCCAGCAGCCCCCCTGGCGGGGGGAACACCGGGGAGCTGTTTTTT.

This chain uses TRBV7-9 with TRBJ2-3; D perhaps matches TRBD2 (6 bases). The CDR3 contains 17 residues. V gave up 1 base and J gave up 7 bases, with 21 bases separating them. Per the germline V gene, CDR1 is SEHNR and CDR2 is FQNEAQ (reference sequence). As DNA, the CDR3 is TGTGCCAGCAGCTTAGGAAGTGGAGGGTATACGTCAAATACGCAGTATTTT. Its translation: CASSLGSGGYTSNTQYF.

The genes are TRBV6-1 and TRBJ2-7, with D perhaps TRBD2 (5 bases). This CDR3 spans 14 amino acids. In germline, CDR1 is MNHNS, CDR2 SASEGT. V was cut by 3 bases and J by 0 bases, with 9 bases left in between. The CDR3: CASSDAGSSYEQYF. The DNA for the CDR3 is TGTGCCAGCAGTGATGCGGGCAGCTCCTACGAGCAGTACTTC.

The V gene is TRBV9, the J gene TRBJ2-1; D possibly corresponds to TRBD2 (5 bases). Germline assignment: CDR1 SGDLS and CDR2 YYNGEE. This CDR3 contains 17 residues. V lost 7 bases and J lost 3, with 23 bases in between. CDR3 region: CASAPGVTSRVYNEQFF. CDR3 bases: TGTGCCAGCGCCCCTGGGGTTACTAGTCGAGTCTACAATGAGCAGTTCTTC.

This chain joins TRBV11-2 and TRBJ2-1, with 8 bases fitting TRBD2. CDR1 and CDR2 (germline): SGHAT, FQNNGV. The CDR3 is 15 residues long. With 3 bases clipped from V and 9 bases from J, the junction kept 10 bases outside the gene matches. The CDR3 region has the DNA TGTGCCAGCAGCTTTAGGGGACTAGATCGTGGTGAGCAGTTCTTC. It yields the protein CASSFRGLDRGEQFF.

This clone showed up just a few times. The genes are TRBV29-1 and TRBJ2-3; a weak D match, TRBD2 (6 bases). The V gene's germline CDR1 is SQVTM and CDR2 ANQGSEA. This CDR3 spans 11 amino acids. Trimming left V 6 bases short and J 6 bases short, with 10 bases between. The CDR3 DNA is TGCAGCGTGGGACTGACGGATACGCAGTATTTT. Amino acids: CSVGLTDTQYF.

The chain carries TRBV28 and TRBJ2-5; TRBD1 agrees at 7 bases. Germline assignment: CDR1 MDHEN and CDR2 SYDVKM. This CDR3 has 14 residues. J gave up 4 bases and V 5 bases, and 7 bases lay outside the gene matches. DNA for the CDR3: TGTGCCAGCAGTCCCCGGACAGGCGGAGAGACCCAGTACTTC. This translates into CASSPRTGGETQYF.

The table lists this clone with a count of one. CDR3 sequence (DNA): TGCGCCAGCAGCTTTTTAACGGAGGTCTCCTACGAGCAGTACTTC. Its translation: CASSFLTEVSYEQYF. The V gene is TRBV5-1, the J gene TRBJ2-7; D is perhaps TRBD2 (5 bases). V lost 2 bases, J lost 0 bases, and 12 bases lay in between. The CDR3 runs 15 residues. Germline-derived CDR1 and CDR2 are SGHRS and YFSETQ. The full variable domain, its missing parts supplied by reference TRBV5-1 and TRBJ2-7, is KAGVTQTPRYLIKTRGQQVTLSCSPISGHRSVSWYQQTPGQGLQFLFEYFSETQRNKGNFPGRFSGRQFSNSRSEMNVSTLELGDSALYLCASSFLTEVSYEQYFGPGTRLTVT.

The chain couples TRBV6-1 to TRBJ2-5; maybe TRBD1 (5 bases). The J call is uncertain, as TRBJ2-7 better fits the DNA end. The CDR3 is 14 residues long. Germline V gene lookup returns CDR1 MNHNS and CDR2 SASEGT. CDR3 region: CASSEGGRGYEQYF. The CDR3 nucleotides read TGTGCCAGCAGTGAAGGGGGCAGAGGCTACGAGCAGTACTTC.

The rearrangement links TRBV30 to TRBJ2-7; 8 nucleotides line up with TRBD1. The CDR3 runs 13 residues. V was pared by 1 base and J by 3 bases, with 2 bases of the junction left unmatched. The germline gives CDR1 GTSNPN, CDR2 SVGIG (reference sequence). The CDR3 here is CAWSAGQGYEQYF. For the CDR3, the DNA is TGTGCCTGGAGTGCCGGACAGGGCTACGAGCAGTACTTC.

This chain links TRBV19 with TRBJ2-7, with TRBD2 identical over 15 bases. CDR3 length: 16 residues. V dropped 1 base and J dropped 6; count of bases not matched to a gene: 4. Germline V gene data show CDR1 as LNHDA and CDR2 as SQIVND (reference sequence). The CDR3 DNA is TGTGCCAGTAGTATAGGAGGGACTAGCGGGAGGAGCGAGCAGTACTTC. Amino acid sequence: CASSIGGTSGRSEQYF.

The rearrangement uses TRBV6-6 and TRBJ2-1, with D possibly matching TRBD1 (5 bases). The CDR3 covers 12 residues. Germline CDR1 MNHNY, CDR2 SVGAGI (reference sequence). V gave up 7 bases and J gave up 7 bases, with 11 bases separating them. CDR3 region: CASTQTENEQFF. The CDR3 DNA is TGTGCCAGCACCCAGACAGAAAATGAGCAGTTCTTC.

This clone occurred a few times. J is TRBJ2-6 and V is TRBV9; D might be TRBD2 (6 bases). The CDR3 sequence is 17 residues long. Germline values: CDR1 SGDLS, CDR2 YYNGEE. Trimming shortened V by 3 bases and J by 6 bases, and 19 bases separated the two germline ends. The CDR3 spells CASSAVRAGFEANVLTF. CDR3 bases: TGTGCCAGCAGCGCAGTGCGGGCGGGATTTGAGGCCAACGTCCTGACTTTC.

The rearrangement uses TRBV5-1 and TRBJ2-5; 9 bases fit TRBD1. This CDR3 is built from 12 residues. The germline V gene encodes CDR1 SGHRS and CDR2 YFSETQ. Trimming took 5 bases from V and 4 from J; bases not matched to a gene: 0. The CDR3 loop is CASRDRGETQYF. The CDR3 DNA reads TGCGCCAGCAGGGACAGGGGAGAGACCCAGTACTTC. Using reference TRBV5-1 and TRBJ2-5 for the parts outside the CDR3, the full variable domain is KAGVTQTPRYLIKTRGQQVTLSCSPISGHRSVSWYQQTPGQGLQFLFEYFSETQRNKGNFPGRFSGRQFSNSRSEMNVSTLELGDSALYLCASRDRGETQYFGPGTRLLVL.

This rearrangement joins TRBV5-5 to TRBJ1-2; perhaps TRBD1 as D (6 bases). With 4 bases removed from V and 5 bases from J, the gap between germline ends came to 21 bases. This CDR3 has 16 residues. Germline CDR1 and CDR2: SGHKS and YYEKEE (reference sequence). This CDR3 reads CASSADRLDLYYGYTF. CDR3 DNA: TGTGCCAGCAGCGCCGACAGGCTCGACCTTTATTATGGCTACACCTTC. The whole variable domain, remainder taken from reference TRBV5-5 and TRBJ1-2, is DAGVTQSPTHLIKTRGQQVTLRCSPISGHKSVSWYQQVLGQGPQFIFQYYEKEERGRGNFPDRFSARQFPNYSSELNVNALLLGDSALYLCASSADRLDLYYGYTFGSGTRLTVV.

V is TRBV5-1 and J is TRBJ1-4, with TRBD1 identical over 8 bases. Germline loops: CDR1 SGHRS, CDR2 YFSETQ. There are 16 residues in the CDR3. The junction had 10 bases not matched to a gene; V was cut back by 1 base and J by 8 bases. The CDR3 loop is CASSLFGQGQREKLFF. CDR3 bases: TGCGCCAGCAGCTTGTTTGGACAGGGCCAAAGGGAAAAACTGTTTTTT.

This clone was recorded a few times. V gene TRBV20-1 combines with J gene TRBJ1-1, with a tentative D call TRBD1 (5 bases). From germline, CDR1 is DFQATT and CDR2 SNEGSKA (reference sequence). The CDR3 runs to 11 residues. V was trimmed by 3 bases and J by 5 bases, leaving 7 bases between them. As DNA, the CDR3 is TGCAGTGCTAGTGGGGGGACTGAAGCTTTCTTT. This codes for CSASGGTEAFF.

This clone was counted between two and nine times. The CDR3: CASSERVAGWDEQFF. The CDR3 DNA reads TGTGCCAGCAGTGAAAGGGTAGCGGGTTGGGATGAGCAGTTCTTC. The gene calls are TRBV2 and TRBJ2-1; 7 positions agree with TRBD2. V was pared by 2 bases and J by 8 bases, with 9 bases of the junction left unmatched. CDR1 is SNHLY and CDR2 is FYNNEI in the germline V gene. The CDR3 sequence is 15 residues long.

DNA for the CDR3: TGTGCCAGCAGCTTAGACCCGGACAGACTCCTTCACCGGCAGTACTTC. Translation gives CASSLDPDRLLHRQYF. The chain is built from TRBV7-9 and TRBJ2-5; maybe TRBD1 (6 bases). The CDR3 length is 16 residues. Germline CDR1 reads SEHNR; CDR2 reads FQNEAQ (reference sequence). V lost 1 base and J 11 bases, leaving 23 bases between the germline ends.